The T cell receptor beta chain described here comes from a study of Graves' ophthalmopathy and Graves' hyperthyroidism. Study summary: The collection of peripheral blood took place at initial diagnosis, before any treatment. General observations from the study: Most thyroid clonotypes expanded beyond 0.001 frequency were also found in blood.

The V end was cut by 4 bases, the J end by 0 bases, with 13 bases between. Germline values: CDR1 ENHRY, CDR2 SYGVKD. The CDR3 is 15 amino acids. This clonotype has a count of ten or more. The antigen remains unidentified. Amplification from RNA transcripts yielded the TCR beta CDR3 regions. A first-round RT-PCR used HTBI primers, followed by a second-round multiplex PCR. In TCRdb, the multiplex PCR reads were re-called with MiXCR into one record per CDR3 protein. The table includes 680,000 or so distinct CDR3 sequences, 20% to 25% detected once. Sequencing was done on a sample of peripheral blood. The chain has TRBV10-3 and TRBJ2-7; D unresolved. This TCR came from a woman younger than 30 with stable Graves' hyperthyroidism. Some clones in this sample may be carry-over from other donors' samples. DNA for the CDR3: TGTGCCATCAGTGCCCGGACCGTGAGCTCCTACGAGCAGTACTTC. It codes for CAISARTVSSYEQYF.